The sequence of this TCR beta chain was determined in a study of T cell repertoires in ileal Crohn's disease. Of note for this clone: Its specificity is unknown.

Study-wide points: Clonality above 26.8% at surgery always came with endoscopic recurrence. Clonal expansions were more frequent in active smokers than non-smokers at surgery.

The CDR3 is 14 amino acids. The V end lost 5 bases, the J end lost 0 bases, and 10 bases lay between the germline ends. The germline V gene has CDR1 ENHRY and CDR2 SYGVKD. Sample time point: inflamed ileum from the surgical specimen. Sequenced by immunoSEQ multiplex PCR; TCRdb stores in-frame clones only, minus some. Among some 11,000 clones listed, more than 75% were seen once. This TCR was recovered from an adult with Crohn's disease. The chain links TRBV10-3 to TRBJ1-2; D perhaps matches TRBD1 (5 bases). Sequenced material: ileal tissue. CDR3 in DNA: TGTGCCATCAGTCCACAGGATACTAACTATGGCTACACCTTC. Its translation is CAISPQDTNYGYTF.